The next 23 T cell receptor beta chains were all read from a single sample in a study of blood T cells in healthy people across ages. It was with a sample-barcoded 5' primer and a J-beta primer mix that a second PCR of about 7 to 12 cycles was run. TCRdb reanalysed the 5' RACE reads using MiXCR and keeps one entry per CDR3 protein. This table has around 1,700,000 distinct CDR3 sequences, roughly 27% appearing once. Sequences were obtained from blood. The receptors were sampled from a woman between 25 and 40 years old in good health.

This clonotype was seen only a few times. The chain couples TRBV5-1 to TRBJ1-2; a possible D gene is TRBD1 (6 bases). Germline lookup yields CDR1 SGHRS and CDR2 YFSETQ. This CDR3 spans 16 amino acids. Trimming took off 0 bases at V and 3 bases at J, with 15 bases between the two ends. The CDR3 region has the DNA TGCGCCAGCAGCTTGGCCGGCCCAGGGGACCACTATGGCTACACCTTC. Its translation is CASSLAGPGDHYGYTF. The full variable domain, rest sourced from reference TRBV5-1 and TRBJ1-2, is KAGVTQTPRYLIKTRGQQVTLSCSPISGHRSVSWYQQTPGQGLQFLFEYFSETQRNKGNFPGRFSGRQFSNSRSEMNVSTLELGDSALYLCASSLAGPGDHYGYTFGSGTRLTVV.

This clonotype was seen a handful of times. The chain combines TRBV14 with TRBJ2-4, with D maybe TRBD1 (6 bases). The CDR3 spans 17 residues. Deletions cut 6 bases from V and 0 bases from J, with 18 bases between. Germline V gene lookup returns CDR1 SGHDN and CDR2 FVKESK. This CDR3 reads CASSRGQTLVAKNIQYF. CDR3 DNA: TGTGCCAGCAGTCGCGGACAGACCCTCGTAGCCAAAAACATTCAGTACTTC.

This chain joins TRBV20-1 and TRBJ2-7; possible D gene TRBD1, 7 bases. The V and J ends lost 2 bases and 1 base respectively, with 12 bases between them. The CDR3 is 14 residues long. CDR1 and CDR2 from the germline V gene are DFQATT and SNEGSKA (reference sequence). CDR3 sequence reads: CSARSQGGSYEQYF. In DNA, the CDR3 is TGCAGTGCTAGATCCCAGGGGGGATCCTACGAGCAGTACTTC.

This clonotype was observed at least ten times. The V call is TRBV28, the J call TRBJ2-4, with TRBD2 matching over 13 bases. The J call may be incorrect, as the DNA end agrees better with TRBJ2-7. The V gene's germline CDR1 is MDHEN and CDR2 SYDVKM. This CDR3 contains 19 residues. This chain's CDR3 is CASSLQRTSGGKSSDEQYF. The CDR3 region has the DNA TGTGCCAGCAGTCTGCAGAGGACTAGCGGGGGAAAAAGTAGCGACGAGCAGTACTTC.

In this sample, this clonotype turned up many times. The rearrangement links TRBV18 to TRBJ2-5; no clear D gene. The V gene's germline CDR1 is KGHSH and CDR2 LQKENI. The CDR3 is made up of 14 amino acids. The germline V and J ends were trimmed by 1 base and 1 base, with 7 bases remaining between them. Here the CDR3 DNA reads TGTGCCAGCTCACCACGGAAGCTCCAAGAGACCCAGTACTTC. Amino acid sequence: CASSPRKLQETQYF. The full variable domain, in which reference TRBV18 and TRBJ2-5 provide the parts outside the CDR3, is NAGVMQNPRHLVRRRGQEARLRCSPMKGHSHVYWYRQLPEEGLKFMVYLQKENIIDESGMPKERFSAEFPKEGPSILRIQQVVRGDSAAYFCASSPRKLQETQYFGPGTRLLVL.

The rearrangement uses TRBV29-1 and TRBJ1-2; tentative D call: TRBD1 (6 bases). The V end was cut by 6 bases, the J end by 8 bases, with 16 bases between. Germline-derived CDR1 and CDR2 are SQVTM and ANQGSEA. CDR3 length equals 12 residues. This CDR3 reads CSVVQGSSGYTF. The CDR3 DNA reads TGCAGCGTCGTACAGGGTTCTAGCGGCTACACCTTC.

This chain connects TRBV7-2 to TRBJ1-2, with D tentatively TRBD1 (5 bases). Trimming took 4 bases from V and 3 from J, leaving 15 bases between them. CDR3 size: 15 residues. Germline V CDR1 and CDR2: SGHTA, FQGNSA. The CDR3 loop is CASSSEGFGDYGYTF. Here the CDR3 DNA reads TGTGCCAGCAGCTCCGAGGGGTTTGGGGACTATGGCTACACCTTC. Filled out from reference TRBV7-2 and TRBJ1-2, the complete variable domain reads GAGVSQSPSNKVTEKGKDVELRCDPISGHTALYWYRQSLGQGLEFLIYFQGNSAPDKSGLPSDRFSAERTGGSVSTLTIQRTQQEDSAVYLCASSSEGFGDYGYTFGSGTRLTVV.

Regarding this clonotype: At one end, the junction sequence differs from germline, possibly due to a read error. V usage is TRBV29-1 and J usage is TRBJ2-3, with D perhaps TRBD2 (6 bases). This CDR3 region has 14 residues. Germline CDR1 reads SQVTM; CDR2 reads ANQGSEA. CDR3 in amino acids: CSFEGSGLSNTQYF. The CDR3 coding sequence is TGCAGCTTTGAAGGCAGCGGGCTAAGCAATACGCAGTATTTT.

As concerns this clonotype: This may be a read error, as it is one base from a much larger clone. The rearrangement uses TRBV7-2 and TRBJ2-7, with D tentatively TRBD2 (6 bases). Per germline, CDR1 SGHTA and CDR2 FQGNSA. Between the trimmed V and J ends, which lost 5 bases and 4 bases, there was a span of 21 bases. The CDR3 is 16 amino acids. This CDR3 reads CASSPDPGTGGYEQYF. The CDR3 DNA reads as TGTGCCAGCAGCCCAGATCCCGGGACTGGGGGGTACGAGCAGTACTTC. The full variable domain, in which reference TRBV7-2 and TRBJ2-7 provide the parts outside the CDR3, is GAGVSQSPSNKVTEKGKDVELRCDPISGHTALYWYRQSLGQGLEFLIYFQGNSAPDKSGLPSDRFSAERTGGSVSTLTIQRTQQEDSAVYLCASSPDPGTGGYEQYFGPGTRLTVT.

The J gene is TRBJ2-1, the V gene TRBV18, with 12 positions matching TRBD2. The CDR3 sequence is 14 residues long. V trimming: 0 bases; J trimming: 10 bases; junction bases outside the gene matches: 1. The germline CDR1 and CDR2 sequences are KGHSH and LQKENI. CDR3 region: CASSPPGLAGEQFF. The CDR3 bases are TGTGCCAGCTCACCACCGGGACTAGCGGGCGAGCAGTTCTTC.

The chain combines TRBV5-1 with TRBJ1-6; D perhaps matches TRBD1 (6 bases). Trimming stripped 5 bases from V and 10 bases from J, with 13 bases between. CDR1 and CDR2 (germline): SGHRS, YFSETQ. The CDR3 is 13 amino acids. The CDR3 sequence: CASSLDRRSPLHF. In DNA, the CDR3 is TGCGCCAGCAGTCTCGACAGGCGCTCACCCCTCCACTTT.

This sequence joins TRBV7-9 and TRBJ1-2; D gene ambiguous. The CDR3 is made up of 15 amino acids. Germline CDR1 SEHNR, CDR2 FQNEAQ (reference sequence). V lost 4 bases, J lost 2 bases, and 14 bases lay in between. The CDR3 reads CASSSPAGINYGYTF. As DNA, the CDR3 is TGTGCCAGCAGCTCCCCAGCCGGTATCAACTATGGCTACACCTTC. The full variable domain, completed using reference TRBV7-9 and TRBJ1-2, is DTGVSQNPRHKITKRGQNVTFRCDPISEHNRLYWYRQTLGQGPEFLTYFQNEAQLEKSRLLSDRFSAERPKGSFSTLEIQRTEQGDSAMYLCASSSPAGINYGYTFGSGTRLTVV.

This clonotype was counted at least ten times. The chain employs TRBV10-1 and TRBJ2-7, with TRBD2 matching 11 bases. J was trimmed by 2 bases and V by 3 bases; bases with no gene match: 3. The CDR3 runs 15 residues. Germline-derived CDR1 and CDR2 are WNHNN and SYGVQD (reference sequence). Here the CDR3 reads CASSDGTSGPYEQYF. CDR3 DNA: TGCGCCAGCAGTGACGGGACTAGCGGACCCTACGAGCAGTACTTC.

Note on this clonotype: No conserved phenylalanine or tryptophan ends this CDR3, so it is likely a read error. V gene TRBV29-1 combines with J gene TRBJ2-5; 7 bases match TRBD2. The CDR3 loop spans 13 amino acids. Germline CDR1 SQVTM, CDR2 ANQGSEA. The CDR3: CSASGTFQDTQYL. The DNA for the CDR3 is TGCAGCGCTAGCGGTACCTTCCAAGATACCCAGTACTTA.

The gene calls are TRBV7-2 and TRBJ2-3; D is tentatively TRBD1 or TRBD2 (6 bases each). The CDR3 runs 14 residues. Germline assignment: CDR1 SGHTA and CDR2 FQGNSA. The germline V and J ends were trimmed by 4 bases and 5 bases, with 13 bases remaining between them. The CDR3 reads CASSSSRGEDTQYF. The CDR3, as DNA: TGTGCCAGCAGCTCCAGTAGGGGGGAAGATACGCAGTATTTT.

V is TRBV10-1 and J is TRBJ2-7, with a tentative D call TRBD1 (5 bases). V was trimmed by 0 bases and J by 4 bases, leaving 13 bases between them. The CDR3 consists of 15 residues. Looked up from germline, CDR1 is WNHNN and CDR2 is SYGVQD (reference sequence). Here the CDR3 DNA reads TGCGCCAGCAGTGAGTCGTCAGGGTTCGGGTACGAGCAGTACTTC. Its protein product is CASSESSGFGYEQYF.

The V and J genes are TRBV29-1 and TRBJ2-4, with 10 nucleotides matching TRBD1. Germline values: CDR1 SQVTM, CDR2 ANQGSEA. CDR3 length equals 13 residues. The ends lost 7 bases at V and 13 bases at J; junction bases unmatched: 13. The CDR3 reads CSAAGTGAREQYF. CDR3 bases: TGCAGCGCCGCGGGGACAGGGGCACGGGAGCAGTACTTC.

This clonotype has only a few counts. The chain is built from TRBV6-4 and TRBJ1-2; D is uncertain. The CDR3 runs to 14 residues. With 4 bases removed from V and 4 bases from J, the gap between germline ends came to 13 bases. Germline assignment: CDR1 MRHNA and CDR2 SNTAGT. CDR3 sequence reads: CASSGPDRVYGYTF. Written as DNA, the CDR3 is TGTGCCAGCAGTGGCCCGGACCGCGTCTATGGCTACACCTTC.

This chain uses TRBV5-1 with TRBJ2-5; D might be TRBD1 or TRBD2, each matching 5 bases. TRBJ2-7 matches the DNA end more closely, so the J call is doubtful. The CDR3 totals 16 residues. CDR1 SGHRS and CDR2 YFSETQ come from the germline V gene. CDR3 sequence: CASSSIGRDPRHEQYF. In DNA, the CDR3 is TGCGCCAGCAGCTCAATAGGCAGGGACCCGCGGCACGAGCAGTACTTC.

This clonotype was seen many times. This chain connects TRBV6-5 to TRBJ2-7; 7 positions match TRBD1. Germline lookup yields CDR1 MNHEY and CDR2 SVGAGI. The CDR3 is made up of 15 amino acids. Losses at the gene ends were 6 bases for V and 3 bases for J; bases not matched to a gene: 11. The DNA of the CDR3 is TGTGCCAGCAGCATCGAACAGGGGTTTTACTACGAGCAGTACTTC. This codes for CASSIEQGFYYEQYF.

This CDR3 reads CASSQGWGSNEQYF. DNA of the CDR3: TGCGCCAGCAGCCAAGGTTGGGGCAGTAACGAGCAGTACTTC. This chain joins TRBV4-3 and TRBJ2-7; the D gene is possibly TRBD1 (5 bases). V was shortened by 1 base and J by 5 bases, with 12 bases between the two germline ends. From germline, CDR1 is LGHNA and CDR2 YSLEER. CDR3 length: 14 amino acids.

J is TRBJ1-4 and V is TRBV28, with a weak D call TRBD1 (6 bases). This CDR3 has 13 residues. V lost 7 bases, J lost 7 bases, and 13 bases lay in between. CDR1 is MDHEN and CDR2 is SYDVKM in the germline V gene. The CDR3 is CASIGGGGEKLFF. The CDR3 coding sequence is TGTGCCAGCATTGGAGGGGGTGGTGAAAAACTGTTTTTT.

In DNA, the CDR3 is TGTGCCAGCAAAACCGAATCGTCCCCGAGCGAGCAGTACTTC. Translated, it gives CASKTESSPSEQYF. This chain joins TRBV6-5 and TRBJ2-7, with D unresolved. This CDR3 is built from 14 residues. Trimming removed 7 bases at V and 6 bases at J, with 19 bases between. Germline loops: CDR1 MNHEY, CDR2 SVGAGI.